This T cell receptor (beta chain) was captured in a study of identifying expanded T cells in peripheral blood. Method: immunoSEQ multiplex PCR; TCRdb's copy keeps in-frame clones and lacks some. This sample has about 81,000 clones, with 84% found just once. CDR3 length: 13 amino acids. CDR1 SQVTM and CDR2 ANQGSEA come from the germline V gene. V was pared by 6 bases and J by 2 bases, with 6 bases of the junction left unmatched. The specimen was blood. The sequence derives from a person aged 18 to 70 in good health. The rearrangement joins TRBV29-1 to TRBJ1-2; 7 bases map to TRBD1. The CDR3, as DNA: TGCAGCGTCCAGGAGGGGGCGAACTATGGCTACACCTTC. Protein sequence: CSVQEGANYGYTF.